Presented here are 6 T cell receptor beta chains from one specimen sequenced in a study of T cell repertoires in cytomegalovirus infection. From the reads, TCRdb called clonotypes with MiXCR, one entry per CDR3 protein. The sample has hundreds of thousands of distinct CDR3 sequences; 9.6% are singletons. Sequenced sample: PBMCs. These receptors all come from a human donor in good health (CMV status not recorded). Some clones in this sample may be carry-over from other donors' samples.

At least ten counts were recorded for this clonotype. V is TRBV5-5 and J is TRBJ2-2, with D uncertain. The CDR3 is 13 amino acids. The germline gives CDR1 SGHKS, CDR2 YYEKEE (reference sequence). V lost 2 bases, J lost 4 bases, and 6 bases lay in between. DNA for the CDR3: TGTGCCAGCAGCTTTGGCACCACCGGGGAGCTGTTTTTT. Protein product: CASSFGTTGELFF. The variable domain in full, with the rest retrieved from reference TRBV5-5 and TRBJ2-2, is DAGVTQSPTHLIKTRGQQVTLRCSPISGHKSVSWYQQVLGQGPQFIFQYYEKEERGRGNFPDRFSARQFPNYSSELNVNALLLGDSALYLCASSFGTTGELFFGEGSRLTVL.

A few counts support this clonotype. The chain is built from TRBV2 and TRBJ1-2; TRBD1 matches at 7 bases. The germline V gene encodes CDR1 SNHLY and CDR2 FYNNEI. This CDR3 contains 14 residues. J lost 6 bases, V lost 7 bases, and 11 bases had no gene match. CDR3 sequence (DNA): TGTGCCAGCAACCCAGGGGGACCTACTAATGGCTACACCTTC. Residues: CASNPGGPTNGYTF.

This clonotype was seen more than once but under ten times. The chain employs TRBV29-1 and TRBJ2-3, with a weak D call TRBD1 (5 bases). This CDR3 spans 12 amino acids. With 4 bases removed from V and 1 base from J, the gap between germline ends came to 6 bases. The germline gives CDR1 SQVTM, CDR2 ANQGSEA. DNA of the CDR3: TGCAGCGTTGTACAGGGCACAGATACGCAGTATTTT. Protein sequence: CSVVQGTDTQYF.

This chain uses TRBV2 with TRBJ1-2, with 8 bases identical to TRBD1. Germline V gene data show CDR1 as SNHLY and CDR2 as FYNNEI. CDR3 length equals 14 residues. J gave up 6 bases and V 6 bases, and 9 bases lay outside the gene matches. CDR3 loop: CASRTGDRLDGYTF. DNA for the CDR3: TGTGCCAGCAGGACAGGGGATCGGCTCGATGGCTACACCTTC. Together with reference TRBV2 and TRBJ1-2, the CDR3 gives the full variable domain: EPEVTQTPSHQVTQMGQEVILRCVPISNHLYFYWYRQILGQKVEFLVSFYNNEISEKSEIFDDQFSVERPDGSNFTLKIRSTKLEDSAMYFCASRTGDRLDGYTFGSGTRLTVV.

This clonotype was recorded many times. The genes are TRBV28 and TRBJ2-7; 7 bases align to TRBD1. The CDR3 extends over 16 amino acids. The V and J ends lost 1 base and 3 bases, in that order; junction bases with no gene match: 9. In germline, CDR1 is MDHEN, CDR2 SYDVKM. In nucleotides, the CDR3 is TGTGCCAGCAGTTTATCTCGTACCGGGACAGACTACGAGCAGTACGTC. It is translated as CASSLSRTGTDYEQYV.

This clonotype was found many times. The gene calls are TRBV4-2 and TRBJ1-2; D call uncertain. The germline V and J ends were trimmed by 1 base and 5 bases, with 5 bases remaining between them. This CDR3 comprises 12 residues. The V gene's germline CDR1 is LGHNA and CDR2 YNFKEQ. The CDR3 DNA reads TGTGCCAGCAGCCAAGCGGCTTATGGCTACACCTTC. Its translation is CASSQAAYGYTF.